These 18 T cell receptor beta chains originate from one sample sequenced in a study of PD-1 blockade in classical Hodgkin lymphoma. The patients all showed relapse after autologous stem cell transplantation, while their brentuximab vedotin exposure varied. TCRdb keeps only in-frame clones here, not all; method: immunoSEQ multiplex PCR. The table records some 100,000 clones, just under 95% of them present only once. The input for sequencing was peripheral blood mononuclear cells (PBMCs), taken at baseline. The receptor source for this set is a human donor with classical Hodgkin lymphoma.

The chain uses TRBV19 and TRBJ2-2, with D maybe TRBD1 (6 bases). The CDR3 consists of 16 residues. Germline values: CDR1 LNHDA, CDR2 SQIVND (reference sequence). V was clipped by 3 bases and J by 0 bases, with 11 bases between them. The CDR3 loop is CASSIRPGANTGELFF. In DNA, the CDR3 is TGTGCCAGTAGTATCAGGCCAGGGGCGAACACCGGGGAGCTGTTTTTT.

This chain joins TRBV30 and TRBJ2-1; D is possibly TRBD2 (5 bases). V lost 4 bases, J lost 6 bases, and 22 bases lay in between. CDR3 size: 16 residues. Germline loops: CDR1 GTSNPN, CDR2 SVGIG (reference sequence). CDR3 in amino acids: CAWTRGLLDLPNEQFF. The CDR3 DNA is TGTGCCTGGACCCGCGGACTCCTAGACCTTCCCAATGAGCAGTTCTTC.

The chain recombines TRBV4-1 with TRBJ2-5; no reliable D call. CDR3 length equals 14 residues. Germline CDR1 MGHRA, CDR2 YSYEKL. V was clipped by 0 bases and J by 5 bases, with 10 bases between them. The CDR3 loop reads CASSQDLNRETQYF. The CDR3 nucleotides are TGCGCCAGCAGCCAAGATCTAAATCGGGAGACCCAGTACTTC.

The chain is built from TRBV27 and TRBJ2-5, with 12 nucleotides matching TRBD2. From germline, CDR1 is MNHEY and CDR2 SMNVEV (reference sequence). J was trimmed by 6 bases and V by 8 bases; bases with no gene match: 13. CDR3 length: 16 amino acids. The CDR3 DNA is TGTGCCAGCCACGGACTAGCGGGACCTCTAGGGAAGACCCAGTACTTC. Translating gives CASHGLAGPLGKTQYF.

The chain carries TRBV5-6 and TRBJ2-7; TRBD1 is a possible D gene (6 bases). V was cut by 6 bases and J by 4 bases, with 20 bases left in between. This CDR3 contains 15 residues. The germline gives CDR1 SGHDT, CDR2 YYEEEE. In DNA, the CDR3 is TGTGCCAGCAACTCGAAACAGGGTCCTAGGTACGAGCAGTACTTC. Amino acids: CASNSKQGPRYEQYF. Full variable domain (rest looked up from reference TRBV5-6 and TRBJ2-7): DAGVTQSPTHLIKTRGQQVTLRCSPKSGHDTVSWYQQALGQGPQFIFQYYEEEERQRGNFPDRFSGHQFPNYSSELNVNALLLGDSALYLCASNSKQGPRYEQYFGPGTRLTVT.

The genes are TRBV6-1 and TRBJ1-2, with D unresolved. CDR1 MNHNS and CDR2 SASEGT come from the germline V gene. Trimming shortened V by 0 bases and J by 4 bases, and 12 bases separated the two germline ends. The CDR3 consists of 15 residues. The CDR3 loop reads CASSEAPRFGYGYTF. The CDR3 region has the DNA TGTGCCAGCAGTGAAGCGCCTAGGTTCGGCTATGGCTACACCTTC.

The CDR3 nucleotides are TGTGCCAGTAGGGTGACAGGGTTAAAGGACTATGGCTACACCTTC. This sequence encodes CASRVTGLKDYGYTF. The rearrangement uses TRBV19 and TRBJ1-2; 7 positions match TRBD1. The V segment lost 6 bases and the J segment 3 bases; nucleotides outside the gene matches: 10. The CDR3 is 15 residues long. The germline V gene has CDR1 LNHDA and CDR2 SQIVND (reference sequence).

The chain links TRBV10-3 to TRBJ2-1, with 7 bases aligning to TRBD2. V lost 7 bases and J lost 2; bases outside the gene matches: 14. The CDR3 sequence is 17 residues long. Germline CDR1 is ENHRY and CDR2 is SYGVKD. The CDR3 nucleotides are TGTGCCATCACCCCAACCCTAGCGGCCGTACCCTACAATGAGCAGTTCTTC. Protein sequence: CAITPTLAAVPYNEQFF.

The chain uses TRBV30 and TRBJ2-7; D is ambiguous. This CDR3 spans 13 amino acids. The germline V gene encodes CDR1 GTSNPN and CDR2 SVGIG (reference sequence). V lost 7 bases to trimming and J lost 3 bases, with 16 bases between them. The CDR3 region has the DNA TGTGCCTCCGGTGGCGGCCGGCGCTACGAGCAGTACTTC. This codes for CASGGGRRYEQYF.

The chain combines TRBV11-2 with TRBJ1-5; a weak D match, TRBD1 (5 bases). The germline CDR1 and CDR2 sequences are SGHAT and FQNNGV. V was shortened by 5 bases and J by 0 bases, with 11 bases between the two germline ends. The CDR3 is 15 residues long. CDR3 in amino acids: CASSGEGPSNQPQHF. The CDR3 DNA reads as TGTGCCAGCAGCGGTGAGGGACCTAGCAATCAGCCCCAGCATTTT. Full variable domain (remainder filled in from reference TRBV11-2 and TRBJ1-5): EAGVAQSPRYKIIEKRQSVAFWCNPISGHATLYWYQQILGQGPKLLIQFQNNGVVDDSQLPKDRFSAERLKGVDSTLKIQPAKLEDSAVYLCASSGEGPSNQPQHFGDGTRLSIL.

CDR3 amino acids: CASSLGGQPPGNQPQHF. Here the CDR3 DNA reads TGTGCCAGCAGTTTGGGGGGCCAACCGCCTGGCAATCAGCCCCAGCATTTT. V usage is TRBV27 and J usage is TRBJ1-5, with D tentatively TRBD1 (6 bases). V gave up 3 bases and J gave up 2 bases, with 17 bases separating them. Germline V lookup: CDR1 MNHEY, CDR2 SMNVEV (reference sequence). CDR3 length: 17 amino acids.

Here the CDR3 reads CASSFLGHGYTF. The CDR3 DNA reads as TGTGCCAGCAGCTTCCTGGGCCATGGCTACACCTTC. The genes are TRBV5-6 and TRBJ1-2; no clear D gene. Germline V gives CDR1 SGHDT, CDR2 YYEEEE. Trimming removed 2 bases at V and 6 bases at J, with 8 bases between. This CDR3 comprises 12 residues.

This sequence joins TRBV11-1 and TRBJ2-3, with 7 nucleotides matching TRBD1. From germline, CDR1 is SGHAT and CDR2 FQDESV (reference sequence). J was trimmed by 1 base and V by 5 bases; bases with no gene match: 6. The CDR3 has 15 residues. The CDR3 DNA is TGTGCCAGCAGCCCCAGGGACAGAGGCACAGATACGCAGTATTTT. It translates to CASSPRDRGTDTQYF.

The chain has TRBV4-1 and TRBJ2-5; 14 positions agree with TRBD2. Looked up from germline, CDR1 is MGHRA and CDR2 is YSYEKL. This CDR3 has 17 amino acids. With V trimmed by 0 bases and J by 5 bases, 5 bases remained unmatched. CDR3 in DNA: TGCGCCAGCAGCCAAGATCAGGGACTAGCGGGAGTGGAGACCCAGTACTTC. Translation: CASSQDQGLAGVETQYF.

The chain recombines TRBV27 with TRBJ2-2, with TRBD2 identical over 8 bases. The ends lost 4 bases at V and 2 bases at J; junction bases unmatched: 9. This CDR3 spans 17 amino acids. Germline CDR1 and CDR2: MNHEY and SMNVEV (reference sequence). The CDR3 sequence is CASSSGKVAGNTGELFF. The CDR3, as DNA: TGTGCCAGCAGTTCAGGGAAGGTAGCGGGAAACACCGGGGAGCTGTTTTTT.

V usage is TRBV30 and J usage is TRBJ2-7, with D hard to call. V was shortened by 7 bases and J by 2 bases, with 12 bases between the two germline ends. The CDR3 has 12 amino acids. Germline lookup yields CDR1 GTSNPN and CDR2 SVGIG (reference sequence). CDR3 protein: CASAPGPYEQYF. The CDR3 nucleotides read TGTGCCTCGGCCCCGGGCCCCTACGAGCAGTACTTC.

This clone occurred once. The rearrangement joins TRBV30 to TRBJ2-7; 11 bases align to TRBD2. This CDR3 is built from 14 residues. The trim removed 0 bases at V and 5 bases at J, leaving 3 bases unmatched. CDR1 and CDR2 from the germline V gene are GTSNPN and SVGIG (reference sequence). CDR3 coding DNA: TGTGCCTGGAGTGTACTAGCGGGAGCCAACGAGCAGTACTTC. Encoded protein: CAWSVLAGANEQYF. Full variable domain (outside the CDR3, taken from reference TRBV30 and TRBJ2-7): SQTIHQWPATLVQPVGSPLSLECTVEGTSNPNLYWYRQAAGRGLQLLFYSVGIGQISSEVPQNLSASRPQDRQFILSSKKLLLSDSGFYLCAWSVLAGANEQYFGPGTRLTVT.

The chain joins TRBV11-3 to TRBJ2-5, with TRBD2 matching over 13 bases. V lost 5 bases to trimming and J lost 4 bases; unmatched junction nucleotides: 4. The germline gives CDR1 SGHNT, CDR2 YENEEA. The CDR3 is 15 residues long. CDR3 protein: CASSARLAGGETQYF. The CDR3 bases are TGTGCCAGCAGCGCAAGACTAGCGGGAGGAGAGACCCAGTACTTC. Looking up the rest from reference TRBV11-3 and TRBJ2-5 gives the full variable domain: EAGVVQSPRYKIIEKKQPVAFWCNPISGHNTLYWYLQNLGQGPELLIRYENEEAVDDSQLPKDRFSAERLKGVDSTLKIQPAELGDSAVYLCASSARLAGGETQYFGPGTRLLVL.